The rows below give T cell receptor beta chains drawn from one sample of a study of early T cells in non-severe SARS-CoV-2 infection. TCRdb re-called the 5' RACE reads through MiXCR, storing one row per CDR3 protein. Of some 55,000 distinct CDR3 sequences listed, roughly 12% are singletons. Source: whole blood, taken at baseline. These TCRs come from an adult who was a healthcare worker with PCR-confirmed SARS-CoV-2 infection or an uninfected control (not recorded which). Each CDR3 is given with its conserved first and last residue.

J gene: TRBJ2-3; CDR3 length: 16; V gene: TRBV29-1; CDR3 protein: CSVGRQGPGLQDTQYF
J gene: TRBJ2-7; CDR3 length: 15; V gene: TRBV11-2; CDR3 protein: CASSLHSDGRAAQYF
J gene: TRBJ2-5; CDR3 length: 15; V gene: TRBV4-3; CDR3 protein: CASSQDRGEGETQYF
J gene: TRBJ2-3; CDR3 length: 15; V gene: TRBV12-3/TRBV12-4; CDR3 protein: CASRDSLSRTDTQYF
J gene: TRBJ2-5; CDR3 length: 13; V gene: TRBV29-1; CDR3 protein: CSVVKGRQETQYF
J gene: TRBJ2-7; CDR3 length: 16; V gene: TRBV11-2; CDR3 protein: CASSSTGTGASYEQYF
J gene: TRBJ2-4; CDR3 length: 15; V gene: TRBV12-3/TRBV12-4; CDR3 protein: CASSSDPTSKNIQYF
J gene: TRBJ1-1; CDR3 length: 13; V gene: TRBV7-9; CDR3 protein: CASSLVNRAEAFF
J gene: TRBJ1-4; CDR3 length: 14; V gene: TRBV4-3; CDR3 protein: CASSQGQGNEKLFF
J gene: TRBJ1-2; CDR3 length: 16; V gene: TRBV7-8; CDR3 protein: CASSLNYPTENYGYTF
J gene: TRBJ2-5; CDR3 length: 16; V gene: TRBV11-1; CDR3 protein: CASSRYNVRTQETQYF
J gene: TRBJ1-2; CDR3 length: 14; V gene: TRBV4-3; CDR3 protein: CASSQGQGASGYTF
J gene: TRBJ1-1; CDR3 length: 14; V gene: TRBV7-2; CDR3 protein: CASSFSSGQTEAFF
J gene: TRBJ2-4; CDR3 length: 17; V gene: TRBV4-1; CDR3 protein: CASSQQGLAGGQNIQYF
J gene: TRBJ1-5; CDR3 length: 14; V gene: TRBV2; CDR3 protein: CASSEASQDQPQHF
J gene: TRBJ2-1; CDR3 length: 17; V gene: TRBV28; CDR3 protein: CASSRRLGDRGGDEQFF
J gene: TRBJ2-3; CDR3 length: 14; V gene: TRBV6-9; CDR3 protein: CASSVSRSTDTQYF
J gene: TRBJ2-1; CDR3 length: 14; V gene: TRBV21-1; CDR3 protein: CASSRRTGTNEQFF
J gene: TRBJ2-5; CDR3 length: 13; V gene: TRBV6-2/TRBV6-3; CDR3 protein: CASRDRGPETQYF
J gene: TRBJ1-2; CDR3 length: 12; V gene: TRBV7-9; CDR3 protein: CASSLDSPGYTF
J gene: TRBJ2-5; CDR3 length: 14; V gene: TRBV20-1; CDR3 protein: CSASWGVGQETQYF
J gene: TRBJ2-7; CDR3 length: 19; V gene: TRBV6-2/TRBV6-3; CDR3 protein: CASSYERLAGMYPPYEQYF
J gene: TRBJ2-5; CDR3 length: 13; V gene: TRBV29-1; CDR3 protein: CSVRDRGQETQYF
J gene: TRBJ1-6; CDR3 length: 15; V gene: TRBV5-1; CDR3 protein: CASSLEDRGYSPLHF
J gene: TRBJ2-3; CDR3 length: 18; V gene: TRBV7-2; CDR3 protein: CASSLRRVTSGIGDTQYF
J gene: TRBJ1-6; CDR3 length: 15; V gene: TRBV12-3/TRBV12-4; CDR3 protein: CASSFMTLIGSPLHF
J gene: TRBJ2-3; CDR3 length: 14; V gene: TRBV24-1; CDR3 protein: CATSGATYTDTQYF
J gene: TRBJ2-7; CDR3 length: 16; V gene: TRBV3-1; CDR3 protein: CASSLGAFSGIYEQYF
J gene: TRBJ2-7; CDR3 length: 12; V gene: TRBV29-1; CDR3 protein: CSFRTVSYEQYF
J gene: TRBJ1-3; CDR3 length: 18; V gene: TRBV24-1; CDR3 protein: CATSDSTPGQAPGNTIYF
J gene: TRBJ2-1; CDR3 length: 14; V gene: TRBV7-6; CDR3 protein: CASSVAGVYNEQFF
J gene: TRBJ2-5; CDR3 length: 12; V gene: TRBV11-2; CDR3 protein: CASSLDVETQYF
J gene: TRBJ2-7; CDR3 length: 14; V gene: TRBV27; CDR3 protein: CASSLRSSSYEQYF
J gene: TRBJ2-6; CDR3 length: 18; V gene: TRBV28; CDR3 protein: CASSFAGPSGGGANVLTF
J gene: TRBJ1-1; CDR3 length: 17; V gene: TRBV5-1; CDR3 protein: CASSSAGTGYGGTEAFF
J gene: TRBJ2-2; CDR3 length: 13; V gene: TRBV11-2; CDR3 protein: CASSLVNTGELFF
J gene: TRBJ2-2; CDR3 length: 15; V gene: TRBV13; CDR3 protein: CASSRREMVSGELFF
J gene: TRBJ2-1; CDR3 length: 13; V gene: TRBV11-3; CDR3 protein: CASSLTATHEQFF
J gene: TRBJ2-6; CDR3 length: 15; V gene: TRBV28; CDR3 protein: CASSFVRGRANVLTF
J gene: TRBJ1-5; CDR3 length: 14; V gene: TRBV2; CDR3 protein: CASIDYRVGQPQHF
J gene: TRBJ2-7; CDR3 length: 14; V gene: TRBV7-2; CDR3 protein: CASSLATQAVPQKF